This T cell receptor (beta chain) was captured by sequencing in a study of blood T cells in healthy people across ages. General study results and limits: Possibly, changes in expanded clonotypes were confounded because donor CMV status was unknown. A strong correlation was seen between TCR beta diversity and naive T cell percentage.

PCR was performed a second time for about 7 to 11 cycles using a sample-barcoded 5' primer and a J-beta primer mix. MiXCR was run by TCRdb on the 5' RACE reads, yielding one entry per CDR3 protein. Of about 1,400,000 distinct CDR3 sequences listed, 40% to 50% were seen once; the top ten hold 7% to 9%. Germline-derived CDR1 and CDR2 are SNHLY and FYNNEI. The ends lost 4 bases at V and 1 base at J; junction bases unmatched: 2. The length of the CDR3 is 15 residues. Details on this clonotype: Its target is unknown.

The clonotype comes from a woman under 30 in good health. Sequencing used blood. The V gene is TRBV2, the J gene TRBJ2-3; 10 bases map to TRBD1. The CDR3 here is CASSGGTGGTDTQYF. Here the CDR3 DNA reads TGTGCCAGCAGTGGGGGGACAGGGGGCACAGATACGCAGTATTTT.